These T cell receptor beta chains were read from a single sample in a study of CD8 T cells in Susac syndrome. MiXCR, applied by TCRdb to the immunoSEQ multiplex PCR reads, yields one record per CDR3 protein. The sample lists 250,000 to 300,000 distinct CDR3 sequences; approximately 84% were seen once. The specimen sequenced was CD8+ T cells from PBMCs. The receptors were sampled from a human donor with multiple sclerosis. CDR3s include the opening cysteine and the closing phenylalanine or tryptophan. The order of the fields is D gene, J gene, V gene, clone size, CDR3 DNA, CDR3 protein. A D gene is named only where the DNA matches it firmly. The size field is filled for only some rows; it gives once, few, many or a size class.

>.|TRBJ2-1|TRBV6-5|.
TGTGCCACGACCGGACCGTCCTACAATGAGCAGTTCTTC
CATTGPSYNEQFF
>TRBD2|TRBJ2-3|TRBV6-1|.
TGTGCCAGCAGTGTTAGCGGGAGCGTCGCAGATACGCAGTATTTT
CASSVSGSVADTQYF
>TRBD2|TRBJ2-7|TRBV29-1|few
TGCAGCGCCCTGGGAGGGGCTAGCGGGGGCCACGAGCAGTACTTC
CSALGGASGGHEQYF
>.|TRBJ1-3|TRBV21-1|.
TGTGCCAGCAGCAAAGGAGACAGGGGAAACACCATATATTTT
CASSKGDRGNTIYF
>.|TRBJ1-4|TRBV9|.
TGTGCCAGCAGCGTGTCCAGGGAAGGAGCTAATGAAAAACTGTTTTTT
CASSVSREGANEKLFF
>.|TRBJ2-1|TRBV28|.
TGTGCCAGCAGTTTCGGGGGACCCAATGAGCAGTTCTTC
CASSFGGPNEQFF
>TRBD2|TRBJ2-1|TRBV9|.
TGTGCCAGCAGCGTAGTTTCTAGCGGGAGTTATGAGCAGTTCTTC
CASSVVSSGSYEQFF
>TRBD1|TRBJ1-1|TRBV5-1|.
TGCGCCAGCAGAAATAGGCAGGGGGCGCTTTTTATCACTGAAGCTTTCTTT
CASRNRQGALFITEAFF
>.|TRBJ1-5|TRBV11-2|.
TGTGCCAGCAGCTCGCCCGGGACGGGTAATCAGCCCCAGCATTTT
CASSSPGTGNQPQHF
>.|TRBJ1-2|TRBV5-4|.
TGTGCCAGCAGCTTCCTGGGGGCAGGCTATGGCTACACCTTC
CASSFLGAGYGYTF
>TRBD2|TRBJ2-1|TRBV29-1|.
TGCAGCGTTGCCCCGGGAGGGCCAGAGAATGAGCAGTTCTTC
CSVAPGGPENEQFF
>.|TRBJ2-5|TRBV13|.
TGTGCCAGCCGGGACGCCACTTCAGAGACCCAGTACTTC
CASRDATSETQYF
>TRBD1|TRBJ1-5|TRBV28|.
TGTGCCAGCACGACTGGACAGGGGGGCAATCAGCCCCAGCATTTT
CASTTGQGGNQPQHF
>.|TRBJ2-7|TRBV12-3/TRBV12-4|.
TGTGCCAGCACTGAGGGTGAGGTTTACGAGCAGTACTTC
CASTEGEVYEQYF
>TRBD1|TRBJ2-2|TRBV27|.
TGTGCCAGCAGCCTCCAGGGGGCACCCGACACCGGGGAGCTGTTTTTT
CASSLQGAPDTGELFF
>TRBD1|TRBJ2-5|TRBV12-3/TRBV12-4|.
TGTGCCAGCAGAGAGACAGGGGGCCCCTTACGAGAGACCCAGTACTTC
CASRETGGPLRETQYF
>.|TRBJ1-4|TRBV10-3|.
TGTGCCATCAGTGAGTCGAACAGGGACGGAGAAAATGAAAAACTGTTTTTT
CAISESNRDGENEKLFF
>.|TRBJ1-1|TRBV7-9|.
TGTGCCAGCAGCTTAGTACAAGCGGAGGGAGGTTGGTACACTGAAGCTTTCTTT
CASSLVQAEGGWYTEAFF
>TRBD2|TRBJ2-3|TRBV28|.
TGTGCCAGCAGACTAGCGGGAGGGAACGTGGAGACAGATACGCAGTATTTT
CASRLAGGNVETDTQYF
>TRBD2|TRBJ2-5|TRBV12-5|.
TGTGCTAGTGGTTTGACCCCTCTAGCGGGAGAATGGGAGACCCAGTACTTC
CASGLTPLAGEWETQYF
>.|TRBJ2-7|TRBV4-1|.
TGCGCCAGCAGCGCTACTGCCGGGACCGGGACCTACGAGCAGTACTTC
CASSATAGTGTYEQYF
>.|TRBJ2-1|TRBV27|.
TGTGCCAGCAGTGCCGCGAACTTTGAGCAGTTCTTC
CASSAANFEQFF
>.|TRBJ2-5|TRBV7-9|.
TGTGCCAGCAAGGACAGACACAAAGAGACCCAGTACTTC
CASKDRHKETQYF
>.|TRBJ2-2|TRBV6-1|.
TGTGCCAGCAGTCCACCAATGGACATCGGCGCGAACACCGGGGAGCTGTTTTTT
CASSPPMDIGANTGELFF
>TRBD1|TRBJ1-4|TRBV9|.
TGTGCCAGCAGCGCCGACAGGGGACCTTTTGAAAAACTGTTTTTT
CASSADRGPFEKLFF
>.|TRBJ2-3|TRBV6-4|.
TGTGCCAGCAGTGACGGCGGAGGAGGTACGCAGTATTTT
CASSDGGGGTQYF
>.|TRBJ2-7|TRBV21-1|once
TGTGCCAGCAGCTCCCCTAGGCAGCTAACGCAGGTCCTCGATTCGTCCTACGAGCAGTACTTC
CASSSPRQLTQVLDSSYEQYF
>TRBD1|TRBJ2-1|TRBV11-2|.
TGTGCCAGCAGCTTCGGACAGGGCTACAATGAGCAGTTCTTC
CASSFGQGYNEQFF
>TRBD2|TRBJ2-1|TRBV7-9|few
TGTGCCAGCAGCTTAGGGCTAGCGGCTAACAATGAGCAGTTCTTC
CASSLGLAANNEQFF
>.|TRBJ2-1|TRBV27|.
TGTGCCAGCAGGCCTCGGAGTATCAATGAGCAGTTCTTC
CASRPRSINEQFF
>.|TRBJ2-7|TRBV14|.
TGTGCCAGCAGCCAGGGAAGAATCTACGAGCAGTACTTC
CASSQGRIYEQYF
>.|TRBJ2-1|TRBV3-1|.
TGTGCCAGCAGCCCCACGGGAGATTCTTACAATGAGCAGTTCTTC
CASSPTGDSYNEQFF
>TRBD2|TRBJ2-5|TRBV12-5|.
TGTGCTAGTGGCCGACTACTAGCGGGAGAGGAGACCCAGTACTTC
CASGRLLAGEETQYF
>TRBD2|TRBJ2-5|TRBV15|.
TGTGCCACCAGCATCCGGCGGCGGGAGGGCCAGGAGACCCAGTACTTC
CATSIRRREGQETQYF
>.|TRBJ2-1|TRBV7-9|once
TGTGCCAGCAGCCCCCCGCGCAGCCAAGTCCCCTACAATGAGCAGTTCTTC
CASSPPRSQVPYNEQFF
>.|TRBJ1-1|TRBV7-9|.
TGTGCCAGCAGCCCCGCAGGAGGAGCTTTCTTT
CASSPAGGAFF
>.|TRBJ1-1|TRBV28|.
TGTGCCAGCAGTTTTCAGGGTACTGAAGCTTTCTTT
CASSFQGTEAFF
>.|TRBJ2-7|TRBV3-1|.
TGTGCCAGCAGCCCGCTCGGGGACCCCTCCTACGAGCAGTACTTC
CASSPLGDPSYEQYF
>TRBD1|TRBJ1-5|TRBV7-9|.
TGTGCCAGCAGCTTAGCGGGACAGGGCCTTCAGCCCCAGCATTTT
CASSLAGQGLQPQHF
>TRBD1|TRBJ2-1|TRBV29-1|.
TGCAGCGTGTTCGGGACAGGGTACAATGAGCAGTTCTTC
CSVFGTGYNEQFF
>.|TRBJ1-2|TRBV28|.
TGTGCCAGCAGTTTATTAACCGCGGAGGAGGGCTATGGCTACACCTTC
CASSLLTAEEGYGYTF
>.|TRBJ1-5|TRBV6-1|.
TGTGCCAGCAAAAGGGGGAGTCGGGATCAGCCCCAGCATTTT
CASKRGSRDQPQHF
>TRBD2|TRBJ2-1|TRBV5-1|.
TGCGCCAGCAGCGCCGGGACTAGCGGCTTTGAGCAGTTCTTC
CASSAGTSGFEQFF
>.|TRBJ2-3|TRBV28|.
TGTGCCAGCACCACCGGTCGGGGAGATACGCAGTATTTT
CASTTGRGDTQYF
>.|TRBJ1-2|TRBV14|.
TGTGCCAGCAGCCAAGCGCAGGGTGGAGGCTACACCTTC
CASSQAQGGGYTF
>.|TRBJ2-5|TRBV6-1|.
TGTGCCAGCAGTCCCCGGGCAGGACCCTTAGAGACCCAGTACTTC
CASSPRAGPLETQYF
>.|TRBJ1-1|TRBV9|.
TGTGCCAGCAGCGTAGAGGGATTGCGGTGGGTGAACACTGAAGCTTTCTTT
CASSVEGLRWVNTEAFF